Shown below are 11 T cell receptor beta chains from a single sample sequenced in a study of blood T cell repertoires in COVID-19. Generated by immunoSEQ multiplex PCR, the TCRdb table keeps only in-frame clones and is missing some. The table records a few hundred thousand clones, more than 75% of them present only once. Sequencing was performed on peripheral blood. The receptors originated from a woman aged 45-65 years with acute or convalescent COVID-19.

CDR3 residues: CASSSRDSGNTIYF. CDR3 bases: TGTGCCAGCAGCTCTCGGGACTCTGGAAACACCATATATTTT. The chain couples TRBV5-4 to TRBJ1-3, with D unresolved. Deletions cut 3 bases from V and 0 bases from J, with 7 bases between. CDR3 length: 14 amino acids. Germline CDR1 and CDR2: SGHNT and YYREEE (reference sequence).

V usage is TRBV19 and J usage is TRBJ1-5, with a possible D match to TRBD1 (5 bases). CDR3 size: 16 residues. V was cut by 6 bases and J by 1 base, with 16 bases left in between. In germline, CDR1 is LNHDA, CDR2 SQIVND (reference sequence). CDR3 in amino acids: CASSDPGGGSNQPQHF. In DNA, the CDR3 is TGTGCCAGTAGCGATCCCGGGGGTGGGAGCAATCAGCCCCAGCATTTT. The whole variable domain, filled in from reference TRBV19 and TRBJ1-5, reads DGGITQSPKYLFRKEGQNVTLSCEQNLNHDAMYWYRQDPGQGLRLIYYSQIVNDFQKGDIAEGYSVSREKKESFPLTVTSAQKNPTAFYLCASSDPGGGSNQPQHFGDGTRLSIL.

The chain combines TRBV7-2 with TRBJ1-5, with D unresolved. The CDR3 is made up of 13 amino acids. Germline CDR1 and CDR2: SGHTA and FQGNSA. Trimming left V 5 bases short and J 3 bases short, with 8 bases between. This CDR3 is CASSPRDNQPQHF. CDR3 nucleotides: TGTGCCAGCAGCCCACGGGACAATCAGCCCCAGCATTTT.

This clone was seen once. CDR3 DNA: TGCGCCAGCAGCTTGGCCGGTCAGGTTAATCAGCCCCAGCATTTT. It is translated as CASSLAGQVNQPQHF. The chain employs TRBV5-1 and TRBJ1-5; D remains unclear. The CDR3 sequence is 15 residues long. V lost 0 bases and J 4 bases, leaving 11 bases between the germline ends. Germline V gene sequence: CDR1 SGHRS, CDR2 YFSETQ.

This chain joins TRBV5-4 and TRBJ2-1, with D possibly TRBD2 on 5 matching bases. This CDR3 region has 11 residues. Germline lookup yields CDR1 SGHNT and CDR2 YYREEE (reference sequence). Trimming left V 3 bases short and J 12 bases short, with 10 bases between. The CDR3, as DNA: TGTGCCAGCAGCTGGGCGGAGGCGCAGTTCTTC. Protein: CASSWAEAQFF.

This rearrangement joins TRBV7-9 to TRBJ1-1; 8 bases match TRBD1. V dropped 1 base and J dropped 1; count of bases not matched to a gene: 8. Germline CDR1 is SEHNR and CDR2 is FQNEAQ (reference sequence). The CDR3 has 17 residues. As DNA, the CDR3 is TGTGCCAGCAGCTTAGGATCAGGGGGCGTGGGGAACACTGAAGCTTTCTTT. This gives the protein CASSLGSGGVGNTEAFF. The full variable domain, completed using reference TRBV7-9 and TRBJ1-1, is DTGVSQNPRHKITKRGQNVTFRCDPISEHNRLYWYRQTLGQGPEFLTYFQNEAQLEKSRLLSDRFSAERPKGSFSTLEIQRTEQGDSAMYLCASSLGSGGVGNTEAFFGQGTRLTVV.

This chain uses TRBV7-3 with TRBJ2-7; D gene ambiguous. Trimming shortened V by 5 bases and J by 7 bases, and 15 bases separated the two germline ends. The CDR3 is 13 amino acids. Per germline, CDR1 SGHTA and CDR2 FQGTGA. The DNA of the CDR3 is TGTGCCAGCAGCCCACCCCTTTCTCGGGAGCAGTACTTC. This codes for CASSPPLSREQYF. Full variable domain (remainder filled in from reference TRBV7-3 and TRBJ2-7): GAGVSQTPSNKVTEKGKYVELRCDPISGHTALYWYRQSLGQGPEFLIYFQGTGAADDSGLPNDRFFAVRPEGSVSTLKIQRTERGDSAVYLCASSPPLSREQYFGPGTRLTVT.

The J gene is TRBJ1-2, the V gene TRBV7-2; D not certain. The germline V and J ends were trimmed by 3 bases and 6 bases, with 5 bases remaining between them. The CDR3 runs 11 residues. CDR1 is SGHTA, CDR2 FQGNSA, per germline. In nucleotides, the CDR3 is TGTGCCAGCAGCTTCGGTAATGGCTACACCTTC. Translated: CASSFGNGYTF.

The chain's CDR3 is CSVGGVYSNQPQHF. In DNA, the CDR3 is TGCAGCGTTGGGGGGGTTTATAGCAATCAGCCCCAGCATTTT. V usage is TRBV29-1 and J usage is TRBJ1-5; D is perhaps TRBD1 (5 bases). The V gene lost 4 bases and the J gene lost 0 bases, with 10 bases spanning the gap. Per the germline V gene, CDR1 is SQVTM and CDR2 is ANQGSEA. The CDR3 contains 14 residues.

The chain couples TRBV6-5 to TRBJ2-7; maybe TRBD1 (6 bases). CDR1 MNHEY and CDR2 SVGAGI come from the germline V gene. This CDR3 region has 14 residues. The V end was cut by 6 bases, the J end by 0 bases, with 12 bases between. The CDR3 here is CASSGTRGSYEQYF. CDR3 sequence (DNA): TGTGCCAGCAGCGGGACACGGGGCTCCTACGAGCAGTACTTC.

The genes are TRBV7-2 and TRBJ2-3, with D possibly being TRBD1 (6 bases). Trimming removed 4 bases from V and 6 bases from J, with 11 bases in between. The CDR3 loop spans 13 amino acids. Germline CDR1 and CDR2: SGHTA and FQGNSA. CDR3 protein: CASSYLQGDTQYF. CDR3 in DNA: TGTGCCAGCAGCTATCTCCAGGGGGATACGCAGTATTTT.